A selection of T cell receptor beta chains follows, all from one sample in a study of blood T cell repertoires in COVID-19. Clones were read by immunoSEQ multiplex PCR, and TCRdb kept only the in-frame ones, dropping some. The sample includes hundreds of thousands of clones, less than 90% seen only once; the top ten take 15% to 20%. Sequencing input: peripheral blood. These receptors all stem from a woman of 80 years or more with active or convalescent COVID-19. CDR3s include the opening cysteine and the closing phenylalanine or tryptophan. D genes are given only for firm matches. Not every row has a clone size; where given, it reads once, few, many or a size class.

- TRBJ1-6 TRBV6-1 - TGTGCCAGCAGTGGAGGCCGAAAAGCCTATAATTCACCCCTCCACTTT CASSGGRKAYNSPLHF
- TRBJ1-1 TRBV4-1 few TGCGCCAGCAGCCAAGTAATTAACTTGAACACTGAAGCTTTCTTT CASSQVINLNTEAFF
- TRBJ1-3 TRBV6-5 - TGTGCCAGCACATTGGGGGGGTCTGCAAACACCATATATTTT CASTLGGSANTIYF
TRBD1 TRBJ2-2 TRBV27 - TGTGCCAGCAGCCCTAAGGGGGCCCTGGGGACCGGGGAGCTGTTTTTT CASSPKGALGTGELFF
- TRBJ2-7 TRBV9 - TGTGCCAGCAGCCCAAATCGACAGGCCTACGAGCAGTACTTC CASSPNRQAYEQYF
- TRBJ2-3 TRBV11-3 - TGTGCCAGCAGCTCCTGGGGAGGTCGACGGGCAGATACGCAGTATTTT CASSSWGGRRADTQYF
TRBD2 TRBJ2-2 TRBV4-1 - TGCGCCAGCAGTTTAGCGGGAGACTACTCCGGGGAGCTGTTTTTT CASSLAGDYSGELFF
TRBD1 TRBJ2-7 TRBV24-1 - TGTGCCACCAGTGGGGGACAGGGGGGCTCCTACGAGCAGTACTTC CATSGGQGGSYEQYF
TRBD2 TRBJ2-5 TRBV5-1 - TGCGCCAGCAGCTTGATTACGGGAGGGCAGGAGACCCAGTACTTC CASSLITGGQETQYF
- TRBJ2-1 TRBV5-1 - TGCGCCAGCAGCCTCAGAGGGGACTTAACTTACAATGAGCAGTTCTTC CASSLRGDLTYNEQFF
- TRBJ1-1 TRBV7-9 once TGTGCCAGCAGCTTATACAGGGAAAACACTGAAGCTTTCTTT CASSLYRENTEAFF
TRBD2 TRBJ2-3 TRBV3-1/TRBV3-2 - TGTGCCAGCAGCCAAAGCGCGGGGGGCGCGACAGATACGCAGTATTTT CASSQSAGGATDTQYF
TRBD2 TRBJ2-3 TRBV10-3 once TGTGCCATCAGTGATAGTTGGACTAGCAAAGAGGGAGATACGCAGTATTTT CAISDSWTSKEGDTQYF
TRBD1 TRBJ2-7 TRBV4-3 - TGCGCCAGCAGCCACACGACAGGGGATGGCGAGCAGTACTTC CASSHTTGDGEQYF
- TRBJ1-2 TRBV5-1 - TGCGCCAGCAGCCCCCGCCCCTGGCGGCCCAACCTTAACTATGGCTACACCTTC CASSPRPWRPNLNYGYTF
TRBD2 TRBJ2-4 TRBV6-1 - TGTGCCAGCAGTGAACGTGGAATAGCGGGGGTTATCAAAAACATTCAGTACTTC CASSERGIAGVIKNIQYF
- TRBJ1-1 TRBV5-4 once TGTGCCAGCAGCTTTGGTCAGATGAACACTGAAGCTTTCTTT CASSFGQMNTEAFF
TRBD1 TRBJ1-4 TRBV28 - TGTGCCAGCAGCCTAGACAGGGGCCTTAGTGAAAAACTGTTTTTT CASSLDRGLSEKLFF
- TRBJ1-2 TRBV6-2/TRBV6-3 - TGTGCCAGCAGCCGTCCAGGTTATAACTATGGCTACACCTTC CASSRPGYNYGYTF
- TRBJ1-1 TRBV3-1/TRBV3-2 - TGTGCCAGCAATTTAAGACAGGAGAACACTGAAGCTTTCTTT CASNLRQENTEAFF
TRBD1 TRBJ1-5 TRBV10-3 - TGTGCCATCAACGGACAGGGAGGTCAGCCCCAGCATTTT CAINGQGGQPQHF
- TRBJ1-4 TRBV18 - TGTGCCAGCTCTCCGCGAGGAGCTAATGAAAAACTGTTTTTT CASSPRGANEKLFF
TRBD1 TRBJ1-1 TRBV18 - TGTGCCAGCTCACCCCCCAGGGGGCGAGGCACTGAAGCTTTCTTT CASSPPRGRGTEAFF
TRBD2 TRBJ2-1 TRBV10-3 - TGTGCCACTACTACTAGCGGGGGTAACAATGAGCAGTTCTTC CATTTSGGNNEQFF
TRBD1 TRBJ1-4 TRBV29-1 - TGCAGCGTTGCGCGGGGGGACAGCGCCGACCTGTTTTTT CSVARGDSADLFF
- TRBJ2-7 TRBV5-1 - TGCGCCAGCAGCTCATCGGGACTCGGAGGGGAGCAGTACTTC CASSSSGLGGEQYF
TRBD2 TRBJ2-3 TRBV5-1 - TGCGCCAGCAGTCTAGCGGGAGGGGATACGCAGTATTTT CASSLAGGDTQYF
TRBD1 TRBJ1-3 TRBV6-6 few TGTGCCAGCAGAAACAGGGGTGGAGGGAACACCATATATTTT CASRNRGGGNTIYF
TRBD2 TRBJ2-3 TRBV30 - TGTGCCTGGAGTAAAGGGGCTAGCGGGAGCAGCACAGATACGCAGTATTTT CAWSKGASGSSTDTQYF
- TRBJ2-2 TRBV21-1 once TGTGCCAGCAGCACTCGGCGCAACAGGCCGGACACCGGGGAGCTGTTTTTT CASSTRRNRPDTGELFF
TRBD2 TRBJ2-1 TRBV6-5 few TGTGCCAGCAGTTCCGGGGCGGGAGTGAACAATGAGCAGTTCTTC CASSSGAGVNNEQFF
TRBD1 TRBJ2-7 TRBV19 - TGTGCCAGTAGTCCAAGGACAGGGGCGGACTACGAGCAGTACTTC CASSPRTGADYEQYF
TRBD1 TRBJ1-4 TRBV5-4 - TGTGCCAGCAGCCCCCGACAGGGAAGAAATGAAAAACTGTTTTTT CASSPRQGRNEKLFF
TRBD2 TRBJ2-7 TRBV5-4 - TGTGCCAGCAGCTTGAGAGACCTAGCGGTGGACGAGCAGTACTTC CASSLRDLAVDEQYF
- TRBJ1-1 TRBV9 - TGTGCCAGCAGACAGGGCCCGAACACTGAAGCTTTCTTT CASRQGPNTEAFF
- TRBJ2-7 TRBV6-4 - TGTGCCAGCAGTGACGGGCCAGGATACGAGCAGTACTTC CASSDGPGYEQYF
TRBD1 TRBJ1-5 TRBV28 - TGTGCCAGCAGTTGGCGGGACAGATATTATAGCAATCAGCCCCAGCATTTT CASSWRDRYYSNQPQHF